This TCR beta chain is drawn from a study of blood T cell repertoires in COVID-19. About the research overall: T cells, B-cell-depleted T cells, or PBMCs provided the cDNA or gDNA that served as material.

How the authors handled the data: Reference gene primer amplification gave nucleated cell count estimates. Produced via immunoSEQ multiplex PCR; TCRdb's table is partial and in-frame only. That table supplies the V and J calls and clone size; D and trimming were determined from the DNA. The sample lists some 30,000 clones, about nine tenths occurring once. This clonotype was sampled from a man aged 55 to 70 with active COVID-19. The sequenced sample was peripheral blood.

CDR3 in DNA: TGTGCCAGCAGCTCACTCGGGACAGGGCCCTACGAGCAGTACTTC. Amino acids: CASSSLGTGPYEQYF. V usage is TRBV6-5 and J usage is TRBJ2-7; 9 bases align to TRBD1. The CDR3 is 15 residues long. Unmatched junction bases numbered 8, after V lost 6 bases and J lost 2 bases. Germline V lookup: CDR1 MNHEY, CDR2 SVGAGI.